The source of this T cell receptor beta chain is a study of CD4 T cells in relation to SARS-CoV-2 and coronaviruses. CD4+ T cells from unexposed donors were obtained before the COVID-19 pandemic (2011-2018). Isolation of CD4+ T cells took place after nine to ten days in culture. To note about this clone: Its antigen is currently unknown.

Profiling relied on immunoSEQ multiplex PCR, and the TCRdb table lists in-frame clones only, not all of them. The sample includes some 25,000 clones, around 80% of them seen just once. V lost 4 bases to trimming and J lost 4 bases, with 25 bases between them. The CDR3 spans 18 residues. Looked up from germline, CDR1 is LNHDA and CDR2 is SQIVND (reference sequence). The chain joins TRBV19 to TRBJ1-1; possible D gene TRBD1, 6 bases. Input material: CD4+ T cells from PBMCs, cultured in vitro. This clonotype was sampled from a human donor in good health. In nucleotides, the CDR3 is TGTGCCAGTAGTACGATACGTTCGGGGGGCGATCAAGTCACTGAAGCTTTCTTT. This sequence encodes CASSTIRSGGDQVTEAFF. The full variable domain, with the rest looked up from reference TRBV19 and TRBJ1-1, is DGGITQSPKYLFRKEGQNVTLSCEQNLNHDAMYWYRQDPGQGLRLIYYSQIVNDFQKGDIAEGYSVSREKKESFPLTVTSAQKNPTAFYLCASSTIRSGGDQVTEAFFGQGTRLTVV.